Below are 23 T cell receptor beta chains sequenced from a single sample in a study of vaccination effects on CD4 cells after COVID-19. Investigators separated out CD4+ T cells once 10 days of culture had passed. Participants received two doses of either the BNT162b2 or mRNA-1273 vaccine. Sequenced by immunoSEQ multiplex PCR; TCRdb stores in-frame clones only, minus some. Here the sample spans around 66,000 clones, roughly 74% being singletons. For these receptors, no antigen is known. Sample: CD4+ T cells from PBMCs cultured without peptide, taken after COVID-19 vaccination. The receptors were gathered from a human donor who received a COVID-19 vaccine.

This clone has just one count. The CDR3 DNA reads as TGTGCCAGTAGACTAGCGGGGGGGAGCACAGATACGCAGTATTTT. Its translation is CASRLAGGSTDTQYF. This chain links TRBV19 with TRBJ2-3; 13 nucleotides match TRBD2. Germline V gene lookup returns CDR1 LNHDA and CDR2 SQIVND (reference sequence). The CDR3 is made up of 15 amino acids. With 6 bases clipped from V and 0 bases from J, the junction kept 0 bases outside the gene matches.

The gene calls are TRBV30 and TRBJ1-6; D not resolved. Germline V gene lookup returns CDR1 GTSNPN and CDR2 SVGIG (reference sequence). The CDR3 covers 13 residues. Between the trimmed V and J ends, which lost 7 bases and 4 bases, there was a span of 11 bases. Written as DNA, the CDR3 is TGTGCCTCCCGTGCAGATTATAATTCACCCCTCCACTTT. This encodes CASRADYNSPLHF.

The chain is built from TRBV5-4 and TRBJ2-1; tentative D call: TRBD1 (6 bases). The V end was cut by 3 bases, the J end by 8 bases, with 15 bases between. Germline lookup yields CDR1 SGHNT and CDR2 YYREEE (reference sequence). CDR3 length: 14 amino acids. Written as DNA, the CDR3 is TGTGCCAGCAGCTCTACAGGGAAAGGGGATGAGCAGTTCTTC. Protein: CASSSTGKGDEQFF.

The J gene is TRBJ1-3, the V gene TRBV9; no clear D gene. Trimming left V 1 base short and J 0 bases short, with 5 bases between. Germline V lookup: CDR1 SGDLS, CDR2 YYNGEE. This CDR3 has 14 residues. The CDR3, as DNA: TGTGCCAGCAGCGTACAGCGCTCTGGAAACACCATATATTTT. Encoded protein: CASSVQRSGNTIYF.

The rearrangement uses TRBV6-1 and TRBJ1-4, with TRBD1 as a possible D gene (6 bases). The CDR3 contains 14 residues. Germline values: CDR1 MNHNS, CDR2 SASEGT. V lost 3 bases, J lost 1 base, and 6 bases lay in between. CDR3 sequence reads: CASSDRGTNEKLFF. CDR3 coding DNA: TGTGCCAGCAGTGACAGGGGAACTAATGAAAAACTGTTTTTT.

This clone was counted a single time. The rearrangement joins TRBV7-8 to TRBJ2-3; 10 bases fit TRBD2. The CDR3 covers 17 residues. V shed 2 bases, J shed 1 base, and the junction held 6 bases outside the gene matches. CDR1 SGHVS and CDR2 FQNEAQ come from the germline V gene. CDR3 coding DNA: TGTGCCAGCAGCTTACGAATAGCGGGGGGCGGCACAGATACGCAGTATTTT. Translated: CASSLRIAGGGTDTQYF.

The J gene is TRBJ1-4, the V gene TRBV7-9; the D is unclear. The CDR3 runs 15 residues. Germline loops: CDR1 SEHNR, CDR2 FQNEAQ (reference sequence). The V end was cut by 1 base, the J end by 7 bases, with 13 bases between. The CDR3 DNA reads TGTGCCAGCAGCTTAGGAGGCGGTTCGGCTGAAAAACTGTTTTTT. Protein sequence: CASSLGGGSAEKLFF. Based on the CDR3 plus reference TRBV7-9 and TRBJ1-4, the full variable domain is DTGVSQNPRHKITKRGQNVTFRCDPISEHNRLYWYRQTLGQGPEFLTYFQNEAQLEKSRLLSDRFSAERPKGSFSTLEIQRTEQGDSAMYLCASSLGGGSAEKLFFGSGTQLSVL.

The CDR3 region is CASSARQGSTDTQYF. CDR3 DNA: TGTGCCAGCAGCGCACGACAGGGTAGCACAGATACGCAGTATTTT. The chain links TRBV11-3 to TRBJ2-3; 7 bases map to TRBD1. CDR1 and CDR2 from the germline V gene are SGHNT and YENEEA. The CDR3 is made up of 15 amino acids. The ends lost 5 bases at V and 0 bases at J; junction bases unmatched: 5. Filled out from reference TRBV11-3 and TRBJ2-3, the complete variable domain reads EAGVVQSPRYKIIEKKQPVAFWCNPISGHNTLYWYLQNLGQGPELLIRYENEEAVDDSQLPKDRFSAERLKGVDSTLKIQPAELGDSAVYLCASSARQGSTDTQYFGPGTRLTVL.

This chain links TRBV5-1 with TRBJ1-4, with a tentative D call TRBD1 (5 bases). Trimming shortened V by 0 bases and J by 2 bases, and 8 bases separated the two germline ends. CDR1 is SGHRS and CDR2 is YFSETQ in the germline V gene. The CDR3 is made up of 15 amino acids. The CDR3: CASSLGGATNEKLFF. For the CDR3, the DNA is TGCGCCAGCAGCTTGGGAGGGGCGACTAATGAAAAACTGTTTTTT.

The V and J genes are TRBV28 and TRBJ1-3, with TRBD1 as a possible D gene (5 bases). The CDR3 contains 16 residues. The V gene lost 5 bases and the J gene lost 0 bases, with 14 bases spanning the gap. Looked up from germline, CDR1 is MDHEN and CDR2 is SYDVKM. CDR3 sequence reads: CASSPDSYYSGNTIYF. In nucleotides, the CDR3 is TGTGCCAGCAGTCCCGACAGTTACTACTCTGGAAACACCATATATTTT.

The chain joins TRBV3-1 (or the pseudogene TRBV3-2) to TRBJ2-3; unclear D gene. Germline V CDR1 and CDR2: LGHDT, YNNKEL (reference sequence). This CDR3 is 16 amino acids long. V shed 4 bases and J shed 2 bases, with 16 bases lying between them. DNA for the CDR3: TGTGCCAGCAGCCCGCCCCCAGAGGAGAACACAGATACGCAGTATTTT. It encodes CASSPPPEENTDTQYF.

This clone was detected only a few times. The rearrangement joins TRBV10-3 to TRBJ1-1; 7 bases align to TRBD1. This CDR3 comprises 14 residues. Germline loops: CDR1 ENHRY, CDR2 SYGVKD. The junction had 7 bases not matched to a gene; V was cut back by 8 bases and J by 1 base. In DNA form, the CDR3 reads TGTGCCATCGGAGCACAGGGGTCGAACACTGAAGCTTTCTTT. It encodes CAIGAQGSNTEAFF.

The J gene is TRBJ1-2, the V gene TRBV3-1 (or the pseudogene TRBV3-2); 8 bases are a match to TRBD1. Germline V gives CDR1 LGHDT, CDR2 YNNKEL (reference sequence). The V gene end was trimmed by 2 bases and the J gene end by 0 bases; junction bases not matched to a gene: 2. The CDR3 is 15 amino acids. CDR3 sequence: CASSQHRGSNYGYTF. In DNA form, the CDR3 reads TGTGCCAGCAGCCAACACAGGGGGTCTAACTATGGCTACACCTTC.

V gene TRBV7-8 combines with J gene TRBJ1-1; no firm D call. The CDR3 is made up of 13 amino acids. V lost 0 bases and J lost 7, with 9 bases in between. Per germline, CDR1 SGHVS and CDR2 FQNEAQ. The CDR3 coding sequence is TGTGCCAGCAGCTTAGCGCTAGGTGGTGAAGCTTTCTTT. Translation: CASSLALGGEAFF.

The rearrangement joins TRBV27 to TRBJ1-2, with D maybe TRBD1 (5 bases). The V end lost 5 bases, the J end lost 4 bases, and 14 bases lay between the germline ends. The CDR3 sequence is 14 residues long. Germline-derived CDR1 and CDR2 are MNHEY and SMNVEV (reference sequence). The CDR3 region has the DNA TGTGCCAGCAGTCCCCGACAGATCTCCTATGGCTACACCTTC. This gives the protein CASSPRQISYGYTF.

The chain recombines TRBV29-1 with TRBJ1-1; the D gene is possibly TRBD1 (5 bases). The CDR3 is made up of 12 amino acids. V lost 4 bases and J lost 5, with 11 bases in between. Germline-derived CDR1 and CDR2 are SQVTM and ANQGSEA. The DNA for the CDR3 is TGCAGCGTTGGCACCCGGGGGACTGAAGCTTTCTTT. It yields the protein CSVGTRGTEAFF.

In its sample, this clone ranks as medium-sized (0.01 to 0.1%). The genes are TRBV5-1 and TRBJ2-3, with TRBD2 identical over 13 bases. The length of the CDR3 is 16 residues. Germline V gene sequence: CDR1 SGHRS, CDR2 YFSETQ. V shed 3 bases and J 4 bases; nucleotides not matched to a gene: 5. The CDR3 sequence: CASSSTTSGGADTQYF. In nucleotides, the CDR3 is TGCGCCAGCAGCTCGACTACTAGCGGGGGGGCAGATACGCAGTATTTT.

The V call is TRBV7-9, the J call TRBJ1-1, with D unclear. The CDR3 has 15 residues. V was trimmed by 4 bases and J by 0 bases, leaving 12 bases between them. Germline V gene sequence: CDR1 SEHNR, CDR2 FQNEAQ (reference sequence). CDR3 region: CASSSPGYMNTEAFF. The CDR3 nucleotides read TGTGCCAGCAGCTCCCCAGGCTATATGAACACTGAAGCTTTCTTT.

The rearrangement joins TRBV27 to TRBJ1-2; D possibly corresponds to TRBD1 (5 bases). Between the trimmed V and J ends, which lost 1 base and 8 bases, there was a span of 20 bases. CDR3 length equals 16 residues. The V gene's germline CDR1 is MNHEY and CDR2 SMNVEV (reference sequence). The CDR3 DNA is TGTGCCAGCAGTTTATGGTTGGGGGGAGGACTGAGAGGCTACACCTTC. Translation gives CASSLWLGGGLRGYTF.

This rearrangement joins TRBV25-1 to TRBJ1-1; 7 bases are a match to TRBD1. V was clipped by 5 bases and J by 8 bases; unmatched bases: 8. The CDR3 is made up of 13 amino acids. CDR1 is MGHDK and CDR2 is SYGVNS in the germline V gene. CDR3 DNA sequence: TGTGCCAGCAGTAAACAGAGACAGGGAGAAGCTTTCTTT. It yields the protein CASSKQRQGEAFF.

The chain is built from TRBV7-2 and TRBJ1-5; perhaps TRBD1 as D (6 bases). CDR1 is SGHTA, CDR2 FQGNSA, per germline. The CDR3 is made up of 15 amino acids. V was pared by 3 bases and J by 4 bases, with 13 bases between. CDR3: CASSFLMDSNQPQHF. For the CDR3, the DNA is TGTGCCAGCAGCTTCCTTATGGACAGTAATCAGCCCCAGCATTTT.

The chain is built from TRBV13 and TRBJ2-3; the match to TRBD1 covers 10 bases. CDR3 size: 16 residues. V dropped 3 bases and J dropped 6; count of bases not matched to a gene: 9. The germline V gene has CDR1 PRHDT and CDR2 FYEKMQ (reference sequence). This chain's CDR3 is CASSFVPGQGYDTQYF. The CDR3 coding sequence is TGTGCCAGCAGCTTCGTCCCGGGACAGGGGTACGATACGCAGTATTTT.

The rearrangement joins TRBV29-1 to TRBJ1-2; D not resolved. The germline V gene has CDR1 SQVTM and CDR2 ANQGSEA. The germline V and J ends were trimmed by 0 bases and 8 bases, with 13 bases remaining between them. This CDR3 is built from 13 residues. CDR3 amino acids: CSVEDLGGRGYTF. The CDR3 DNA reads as TGCAGCGTTGAAGACCTGGGCGGCCGGGGCTACACCTTC.